These 29 T cell receptor beta chains share one sample of origin, sequenced in a study of Tregs in tolerant kidney transplant recipients. Sequencing was performed with immunoSEQ multiplex PCR; in TCRdb, only in-frame clones are kept and a portion is missing. Here the sample table reports 25,000 to 40,000 clones. The nonmyeloablative bone marrow transplants came from related graft donors, with transient mixed chimerism. Sequencing used CD4+ T cells from blood (PBMCs), obtained 24 months after the transplant. These receptors were obtained from a human patient who received a combined kidney and bone marrow transplant. The graft donor may account for some of the T cells.

As to this clone: The read ends 3 residues early relative to the CDR3; the germline J gene fills the gap. This sequence joins TRBV18 and TRBJ2-2; TRBD1 aligns across 7 bases. V was clipped by 1 base and J by 7 bases; unmatched bases: 9. From germline, CDR1 is KGHSH and CDR2 LQKENI. CDR3 length: 16 amino acids. This chain's CDR3 is CASSPQTGENGGELFF. Incomplete CDR3 DNA: TGTGCCAGCTCACCACAAACAGGGGAAAATGGCGGGGAG.

To note about this clone: With the read ending 3 residues before the CDR3 end, the germline J gene is used to fill in that end. The chain couples TRBV7-3 to TRBJ2-1; 7 nucleotides align to TRBD2. With V trimmed by 0 bases and J by 7 bases, 9 bases remained unmatched. Germline values: CDR1 SGHTA, CDR2 FQGTGA. This CDR3 contains 16 residues. This CDR3 reads CASSLTAISGPNEQFF. CDR3 DNA, as far as it was read: TGTGCCAGCAGCTTAACCGCAATTAGCGGGCCTAATGAG.

A remark on this clone: The read comes to an end 3 residues before the CDR3 does, leaving the germline J gene to fill in the end. This chain uses TRBV2 with TRBJ1-5; a possible D gene is TRBD1 (5 bases). The CDR3 has 14 amino acids. V was clipped by 7 bases and J by 0 bases, with 10 bases between them. Germline CDR1 SNHLY, CDR2 FYNNEI. Partial CDR3 DNA: TGTGCCAGCACCAGGGAATATAGCAATCAGCCC. Translating gives CASTREYSNQP. The whole CDR3 is CASTREYSNQPQHF.

Concerning this clone: One end of the junction is discordant with germline, which a read error may explain. Coverage ceases 3 residues before the CDR3 finishes, and the germline J gene fills in the end. The chain recombines TRBV4-2 with TRBJ1-2; unclear D gene. The CDR3 has 17 amino acids. In germline, CDR1 is LGHNA, CDR2 YNFKEQ. The CDR3 reads CASSQDLERVRGYGYTF. The sequenced part of the CDR3 DNA is TGCGCCAGCAGCCAAGATCTTGAGAGGGTACGTGGCTATGGC.

Remarks on this clone: The read ends 3 residues early relative to the CDR3; the germline J gene fills the gap. This rearrangement joins TRBV18 to TRBJ1-1, with 7 bases lining up with TRBD1. The CDR3 has 15 amino acids. V shed 5 bases and J 0 bases; nucleotides not matched to a gene: 6. Germline CDR1 reads KGHSH; CDR2 reads LQKENI. CDR3 DNA (partial): TGTGCCAGCTCAATTGGACAGGCCATGAACACTGAA. It specifies CASSIGQAMNTE. The whole CDR3 sequence reads CASSIGQAMNTEAFF. The full variable domain, completed using reference TRBV18 and TRBJ1-1, is NAGVMQNPRHLVRRRGQEARLRCSPMKGHSHVYWYRQLPEEGLKFMVYLQKENIIDESGMPKERFSAEFPKEGPSILRIQQVVRGDSAAYFCASSIGQAMNTEAFFGQGTRLTVV.

On this clone: The CDR3 extends 3 residues past the end of the read, so its final part is completed from the germline J gene. The chain joins TRBV20-1 to TRBJ1-6, with D possibly matching TRBD1 (6 bases). Trimming cost V 5 bases and J 7 bases, with 18 bases left between them. The CDR3 loop spans 15 amino acids. Germline values: CDR1 DFQATT, CDR2 SNEGSKA (reference sequence). Incomplete CDR3 DNA: TGCAGTGCTCGGCGGGAACAGGGAGGGAATTCACCC. Encoded protein: CSARREQGGNSP. The full CDR3 is CSARREQGGNSPLHF.

About this clone itself: The read stops 3 residues short of the end of the CDR3; the missing end is completed from the germline J gene. The chain has TRBV20-1 and TRBJ2-5, with TRBD2 matching 8 bases. The CDR3 spans 16 residues. From germline, CDR1 is DFQATT and CDR2 SNEGSKA (reference sequence). V lost 6 bases and J lost 2; bases outside the gene matches: 14. The CDR3 bases that were read are TGCAGTGCCCATCCCGGGGGGGGGAAGGGACAAGAGACC. Translating gives CSAHPGGGKGQET. The whole CDR3 reads CSAHPGGGKGQETQYF.

Comment on this clone: The sequence runs out 3 residues before the end of the CDR3; the remainder is reconstructed from the germline J gene. The genes are TRBV7-9 and TRBJ1-4; a possible D gene is TRBD1 (6 bases). CDR1 is SEHNR and CDR2 is FQNEAQ in the germline V gene (reference sequence). With 5 bases removed from V and 4 bases from J, the gap between germline ends came to 11 bases. This CDR3 spans 14 amino acids. CDR3 DNA (partial): TGTGCCAGCAGCCGCCAGGGGTTTAATGAAAAA. It codes for CASSRQGFNEK. The CDR3 reads in full as CASSRQGFNEKLFF.

Comment on this clone: The read gets to within 3 residues of the CDR3 end, and the germline J gene fills in the rest. The chain uses TRBV20-1 and TRBJ1-1, with TRBD1 matching over 7 bases. CDR1 DFQATT and CDR2 SNEGSKA come from the germline V gene (reference sequence). Trimming cost V 3 bases and J 4 bases; bases outside gene matches: 2. This CDR3 is built from 12 residues. The CDR3 DNA, read in part, is TGCAGTGCTAGGACAGGGAGCACTGAA. It codes for CSARTGSTE. The full CDR3 protein reads CSARTGSTEAFF.

Worth noting for this clone: The read falls 3 residues short of the CDR3 end, and the missing part is taken from the germline J gene. The rearrangement joins TRBV18 to TRBJ2-1, with a possible D match to TRBD2 (5 bases). CDR1 and CDR2 from the germline V gene are KGHSH and LQKENI. Deletions cut 5 bases from V and 5 bases from J, with 13 bases between. The CDR3 has 14 amino acids. The chain's CDR3 is CASSGSGTHNEQFF. CDR3 bases read: TGTGCCAGCTCAGGCAGCGGAACCCACAATGAG.

With respect to this clone: The CDR3 extends 3 residues past the end of the read, so its final part is completed from the germline J gene. The genes are TRBV12-3 or TRBV12-4 and TRBJ2-2; 11 nucleotides align to TRBD1. The CDR3 covers 13 residues. Unmatched junction bases numbered 1, after V lost 8 bases and J lost 5 bases. CDR3 DNA, as far as it was read: TGTGCCAGCGGGGACAGGGGGACCGGGGAG. Amino acid sequence: CASGDRGTGE. The whole CDR3 protein is CASGDRGTGELFF.

A remark on this clone: The read gets to within 3 residues of the CDR3 end, and the germline J gene fills in the rest. The V call is TRBV19, the J call TRBJ1-2; 7 bases line up with TRBD1. In germline, CDR1 is LNHDA, CDR2 SQIVND (reference sequence). With 3 bases clipped from V and 4 bases from J, the junction kept 5 bases outside the gene matches. The CDR3 sequence is 14 residues long. The CDR3 loop is CASSMAGGGYGYTF. The DNA read from the CDR3 is TGTGCCAGTAGTATGGCAGGGGGTGGCTATGGC.

As concerns this clone: The read comes to an end 3 residues before the CDR3 does, leaving the germline J gene to fill in the end. The chain recombines TRBV20-1 with TRBJ2-7, with 9 nucleotides matching TRBD2. V gave up 6 bases and J gave up 0 bases; unmatched junction bases: 18. Germline V lookup: CDR1 DFQATT, CDR2 SNEGSKA (reference sequence). This CDR3 spans 18 amino acids. CDR3 DNA, as far as it was read: TGCAGTGCAGCGTCTCTCCTAGCGGGAAGCCTTTTCTCCTACGAG. It codes for CSAASLLAGSLFSYE. The full CDR3 protein is CSAASLLAGSLFSYEQYF.

About this clone: The CDR3 is cut off 3 residues early in the read; its end comes from the germline J gene. The V and J genes are TRBV19 and TRBJ2-7, with TRBD2 matching over 11 bases. Germline V lookup: CDR1 LNHDA, CDR2 SQIVND (reference sequence). The CDR3 runs to 15 residues. V was clipped by 4 bases and J by 2 bases; unmatched bases: 4. CDR3 loop: CASSRTSGPTYEQYF. CDR3 DNA, as far as it was read: TGTGCCAGTAGTAGGACTAGCGGGCCGACCTACGAG.

As to this clone: Read sequence stops 3 residues before the CDR3 end, and the germline J gene provides the missing end. This sequence joins TRBV5-1 and TRBJ2-2; tentative D call: TRBD1 (5 bases). This CDR3 comprises 14 residues. Trimming stripped 5 bases from V and 0 bases from J, with 8 bases between. CDR1 and CDR2 from the germline V gene are SGHRS and YFSETQ. The sequenced part of the CDR3 DNA is TGCGCCAGCAGAACAGGCTCGAACACCGGGGAG. Protein product: CASRTGSNTGE. The CDR3 reads in full as CASRTGSNTGELFF.

Regarding this clone: The read gets to within 3 residues of the CDR3 end, and the germline J gene fills in the rest. The chain carries TRBV6-2 or TRBV6-3 and TRBJ2-7, with unresolved D. V was trimmed by 2 bases and J by 0 bases, leaving 11 bases between them. Germline loops: CDR1 MNHEY, CDR2 SVGEGT. The CDR3 contains 15 residues. The CDR3 DNA, read in part, is TGTGCCAGCAGTTACGGGCTAACGAGCTCCTACGAG. It encodes CASSYGLTSSYE. The CDR3 as a whole reads CASSYGLTSSYEQYF.

The sequenced part of the CDR3 DNA is TGTGCCAGCAGCTTCCCACTACACTATGGC. It is translated as CASSFPLHYG. The whole CDR3 protein is CASSFPLHYGYTF. The chain is built from TRBV7-6 and TRBJ1-2; D is uncertain. The read stops 3 residues short of the end of the CDR3; the missing end is completed from the germline J gene. V was cut by 3 bases and J by 3 bases, with 8 bases left in between. The CDR3 is 13 residues long. Germline CDR1 reads SGHVS; CDR2 reads FNYEAQ.

Remarks on this clone: Sequencing ends 3 residues short of the CDR3 end; the germline J gene provides the rest. V usage is TRBV18 and J usage is TRBJ2-1; 7 nucleotides line up with TRBD2. Germline V gene lookup returns CDR1 KGHSH and CDR2 LQKENI. This CDR3 comprises 18 residues. With V trimmed by 1 base and J by 2 bases, 11 bases remained unmatched. CDR3 DNA (partial): TGTGCCAGCTCACCACTTTCTCGGGGAGCGGGACCCTACAATGAG. This sequence encodes CASSPLSRGAGPYNE. The complete CDR3 sequence is CASSPLSRGAGPYNEQFF.

Regarding this clone: The CDR3 goes on 3 residues after the read ends, and that part is filled in from the germline J gene. The gene calls are TRBV19 and TRBJ1-4; no firm D call. Trimming removed 5 bases at V and 8 bases at J, with 15 bases between. The CDR3 sequence is 14 residues long. Germline V CDR1 and CDR2: LNHDA, SQIVND (reference sequence). This CDR3 is CASSSRRAGEKLFF. The CDR3 bases that were read are TGTGCCAGTAGTTCCCGGAGGGCCGGCGAAAAA.

Concerning this clone: The CDR3 end is not reached by the read, which stops 3 residues before it; the germline J gene fills it in. The chain couples TRBV19 to TRBJ1-2; 9 bases fit TRBD1. Per the germline V gene, CDR1 is LNHDA and CDR2 is SQIVND (reference sequence). J lost 1 base, V lost 5 bases, and 2 bases had no gene match. The CDR3 is 14 residues long. The covered CDR3 bases are TGTGCCAGTAGTGTGGGACAGGGTAACTATGGC. It encodes CASSVGQGNYG. The full CDR3 protein reads CASSVGQGNYGYTF.

With respect to this clone: The read ends 3 residues before the CDR3 terminus; that terminus is restored from the germline J gene. The genes are TRBV7-2 and TRBJ2-3; 8 nucleotides line up with TRBD2. CDR1 SGHTA and CDR2 FQGNSA come from the germline V gene. This CDR3 has 13 residues. The CDR3 bases that were read are TGTGCCAGCAGCTTACGGGAGGGGGGGGCG. Protein product: CASSLREGGA. The entire CDR3 is CASSLREGGAQYF.

The CDR3 reads CASSLGIGAGDEQFF. CDR3 bases read: TGTGCCAGCAGCTTGGGTATAGGGGCCGGCGATGAG. The chain carries TRBV7-3 and TRBJ2-1, with D possibly being TRBD1 (5 bases). The CDR3 end is not reached by the read, which stops 3 residues before it; the germline J gene fills it in. The germline V and J ends were trimmed by 3 bases and 8 bases, with 17 bases remaining between them. The CDR3 contains 15 residues. The germline CDR1 and CDR2 sequences are SGHTA and FQGTGA.

As to this clone: The missing CDR3 end, 3 residues past where the read stops, is filled in from the germline J gene. J is TRBJ2-2 and V is TRBV6-2 or TRBV6-3; possibly TRBD1 for D (5 bases). V was clipped by 7 bases and J by 5 bases, with 23 bases between them. CDR1 and CDR2 from the germline V gene are MNHEY and SVGEGT. The CDR3 has 17 residues. The CDR3 here is CASTPPGASFATGELFF. The sequenced part of the CDR3 DNA is TGTGCCAGCACCCCCCCTGGGGCAAGCTTTGCTACCGGGGAG.

Of note for this clone: The read falls 3 residues short of the CDR3 end, and the missing part is taken from the germline J gene. The V call is TRBV20-1, the J call TRBJ1-2, with 9 positions matching TRBD1. Germline assignment: CDR1 DFQATT and CDR2 SNEGSKA (reference sequence). CDR3 length: 13 amino acids. The CDR3: CSARPQGAGGYTF. The CDR3 bases that were read are TGCAGTGCTAGACCACAGGGGGCCGGAGGC.

Concerning this clone itself: Sequencing ends 3 residues short of the CDR3 end; the germline J gene provides the rest. The chain links TRBV30 to TRBJ2-4, with D possibly TRBD2 on 5 matching bases. This CDR3 comprises 14 residues. The germline V gene has CDR1 GTSNPN and CDR2 SVGIG (reference sequence). The V and J ends lost 6 bases and 7 bases respectively, with 19 bases between them. CDR3 DNA (partial): TGTGCCTGCGCTACAACTAGGAACTTTAACATT. It yields the protein CACATTRNFNI. In full, the CDR3 reads CACATTRNFNIQYF.

Comment on this clone: One end of the junction does not line up with germline, which may come from a read error. The read ends 3 residues early relative to the CDR3; the germline J gene fills the gap. The same CDR3 can be traced to other DNA sequences in this sample. The chain carries TRBV5-6 and TRBJ1-5; TRBD1 might be the D (6 bases). CDR1 is SGHDT, CDR2 YYEEEE, per germline. This CDR3 spans 15 amino acids. The CDR3 loop is CASSLGSQGNQPQHF. The DNA read from the CDR3 is TGTGCCAGTAGCTTAGGGTCACAGGGAAATCAGCCC.

Comment on this clone: The read stops 3 residues short of the end of the CDR3; the missing end is completed from the germline J gene. The chain has TRBV5-1 and TRBJ2-1, with a weak D call TRBD1 (6 bases). Trimming stripped 5 bases from V and 4 bases from J, with 16 bases between. Germline V gene sequence: CDR1 SGHRS, CDR2 YFSETQ. The CDR3 is made up of 15 amino acids. The CDR3: CASRSQGSGYNEQFF. The CDR3 bases that were read are TGCGCCAGCAGGTCACAGGGATCGGGATACAATGAG.

Of note for this clone: The CDR3 end lies 3 residues beyond the end of the read and is filled in from the germline J gene. This sequence joins TRBV2 and TRBJ2-5, with D unclear. The CDR3 runs 15 residues. Looked up from germline, CDR1 is SNHLY and CDR2 is FYNNEI. V was trimmed by 6 bases and J by 1 base, leaving 15 bases between them. The CDR3 spells CASRKNYNLQETQYF. The CDR3 DNA, read in part, is TGTGCCAGCAGGAAAAACTACAATCTCCAAGAGACC.

Turning to this clone: The read comes to an end 3 residues before the CDR3 does, leaving the germline J gene to fill in the end. The chain uses TRBV5-1 and TRBJ2-7; D gene ambiguous. CDR3 length: 15 amino acids. The ends were cut back, 4 bases at V and 3 bases at J, with 17 bases in the middle. Germline lookup yields CDR1 SGHRS and CDR2 YFSETQ. The CDR3 sequence: CASSPQPGAHYEQYF. The sequenced part of the CDR3 DNA is TGCGCCAGCAGCCCCCAACCCGGTGCCCACTACGAG.